The subject of this entry is one T cell receptor (beta chain). Its antigen is not identified. The CDR3 consists of 14 residues. V was cut by 4 bases and J by 8 bases, with 14 bases left in between. The V gene's germline CDR1 is LGHDT and CDR2 YNNKEL (reference sequence). Using immunoSEQ multiplex PCR, the repertoire was profiled, and TCRdb retains in-frame clones only, with some absent. This table holds over 90,000 clones, about 90% found once. The sample comes from a study of T cell responses to AZD1222 COVID-19 vaccine. Findings of the study overall: Regions left unmutated in variants are reportedly the target of nearly half of spike-specific TCRs. Donors, mostly white British, included more females; clonal diversity was possibly underestimated.

The rearrangement joins TRBV3-1 (or the pseudogene TRBV3-2) to TRBJ1-4; D possibly corresponds to TRBD1 (5 bases). The specimen was peripheral blood, collected on day 0 of AZD1222 vaccination. This sequence originates from an adult in good health. In DNA form, the CDR3 reads TGTGCCAGCAGCCCCGGACACCTTGGCGAAAAACTGTTTTTT. It yields the protein CASSPGHLGEKLFF.